The next 10 T cell receptor beta chains were all read from a single sample in a study of shared clonotypes between healthy human individuals. Libraries were prepared by immunoSEQ multiplex PCR; TCRdb keeps only in-frame clonotypes and omits some of them. The table records fewer than 1.6 million clones, approximately 98.5% of them present only once. Specimen: naive CD4+ T cells sorted from blood. Subset in this sample: CD45RA+ positively selected. Receptors originate from a man younger than 45 in good health.

This clone occurred once. The rearrangement joins TRBV10-1 to TRBJ2-7; D not certain. Trimming shortened V by 1 base and J by 0 bases, and 13 bases separated the two germline ends. Looked up from germline, CDR1 is WNHNN and CDR2 is SYGVQD (reference sequence). The CDR3 has 16 residues. The CDR3 DNA reads TGCGCCAGCAGTGAGTTTCCCGGGTTAAGCTCCTACGAGCAGTACTTC. This codes for CASSEFPGLSSYEQYF.

This chain's CDR3 is CASSHRYEQYF. The CDR3 bases are TGTGCCAGCAGTCACCGTTACGAGCAGTACTTC. This sequence joins TRBV28 and TRBJ2-7; D gene uncertain. The CDR3 runs to 11 residues. The V gene's germline CDR1 is MDHEN and CDR2 SYDVKM. V shed 5 bases and J shed 4 bases, with 6 bases lying between them.

The chain uses TRBV7-9 and TRBJ2-1; TRBD2 matches at 12 bases. The V gene end was trimmed by 5 bases and the J gene end by 7 bases; junction bases not matched to a gene: 6. The length of the CDR3 is 15 residues. Germline V lookup: CDR1 SEHNR, CDR2 FQNEAQ (reference sequence). The CDR3 protein is CASSPIGLAGNEQFF. In DNA form, the CDR3 reads TGTGCCAGCAGCCCTATAGGACTAGCGGGAAATGAGCAGTTCTTC.

The chain has TRBV10-3 and TRBJ2-7; 9 bases are shared with TRBD1. V was clipped by 4 bases and J by 7 bases; unmatched bases: 11. The V gene's germline CDR1 is ENHRY and CDR2 SYGVKD. The CDR3 sequence is 15 residues long. CDR3 in amino acids: CAISVLTGGFREQYF. As DNA, the CDR3 is TGTGCCATCAGTGTCTTGACAGGGGGGTTTCGGGAGCAGTACTTC.

The chain links TRBV21-1 to TRBJ1-5; no DNA check was done on the table's D call, TRBD1. TRBV21-1 is shown as a pseudogene. This CDR3 comprises 13 residues. The CDR3 spells CASSKKGNQPQHF. CDR3 DNA: TGTGCCAGCAGCAAGAAGGGGAATCAGCCCCAGCATTTT.

The chain links TRBV7-9 to TRBJ1-1, with D unresolved. V was cut by 5 bases and J by 8 bases, with 9 bases left in between. CDR3 length: 11 residues. Germline V lookup: CDR1 SEHNR, CDR2 FQNEAQ (reference sequence). CDR3 loop: CASSHESEAFF. For the CDR3, the DNA is TGTGCCAGCAGCCACGAGTCGGAAGCTTTCTTT.

The chain joins TRBV5-1 to TRBJ1-2; D unresolved. The CDR3 runs 15 residues. Germline V lookup: CDR1 SGHRS, CDR2 YFSETQ. Trimming shortened V by 1 base and J by 6 bases, and 16 bases separated the two germline ends. The CDR3 DNA reads TGCGCCAGCAGCTTGAGGACGCAGTTCCCCCATGGCTACACCTTC. It translates to CASSLRTQFPHGYTF.

The J gene is TRBJ2-1, the V gene TRBV5-1; D is perhaps TRBD1 or TRBD2 (6 bases each). Germline CDR1 and CDR2: SGHRS and YFSETQ. The CDR3 is 15 amino acids. The V gene lost 7 bases and the J gene lost 10 bases, with 24 bases spanning the gap. The CDR3 region is CASAFRRSGASEQFF. The CDR3 DNA reads as TGCGCCAGCGCCTTTAGGAGATCGGGGGCTAGCGAGCAGTTCTTC. The whole variable domain, filled in from reference TRBV5-1 and TRBJ2-1, reads KAGVTQTPRYLIKTRGQQVTLSCSPISGHRSVSWYQQTPGQGLQFLFEYFSETQRNKGNFPGRFSGRQFSNSRSEMNVSTLELGDSALYLCASAFRRSGASEQFFGPGTRLTVL.

This chain uses TRBV18 with TRBJ1-1, with unresolved D. The CDR3 consists of 16 residues. The germline CDR1 and CDR2 sequences are KGHSH and LQKENI. V lost 2 bases, J lost 0 bases, and 13 bases lay in between. CDR3 sequence (DNA): TGTGCCAGCTCACCAGGGGTATTTGAAATGAACACTGAAGCTTTCTTT. This encodes CASSPGVFEMNTEAFF. Supplemented by reference TRBV18 and TRBJ1-1, the full variable domain reads NAGVMQNPRHLVRRRGQEARLRCSPMKGHSHVYWYRQLPEEGLKFMVYLQKENIIDESGMPKERFSAEFPKEGPSILRIQQVVRGDSAAYFCASSPGVFEMNTEAFFGQGTRLTVV.

The chain uses TRBV11-2 and TRBJ1-5; 8 nucleotides line up with TRBD1. Germline trimming cut 5 bases from V and 4 bases from J; bases unmatched to any gene: 7. The CDR3 has 15 residues. Germline V gene lookup returns CDR1 SGHAT and CDR2 FQNNGV. CDR3 DNA: TGTGCCAGCAGCGCAGGACAGGGTCCTAATCAGCCCCAGCATTTT. Translated, it gives CASSAGQGPNQPQHF. Drawing the rest from reference TRBV11-2 and TRBJ1-5, the complete variable domain is EAGVAQSPRYKIIEKRQSVAFWCNPISGHATLYWYQQILGQGPKLLIQFQNNGVVDDSQLPKDRFSAERLKGVDSTLKIQPAKLEDSAVYLCASSAGQGPNQPQHFGDGTRLSIL.